In its sample, the clone carrying this TCR beta chain was seen a few times. The CDR3 loop spans 15 amino acids. After removal of 2 bases from V and 10 bases from J, the junction contained 8 bases not matched to a gene. CDR1 is MNHEY, CDR2 SVGAGI, per germline. This sample stems from a study of cytomegalovirus exposure and HLA in healthy donors. The PCR used 60 Vbeta and 13 Jbeta primers. This table comes from immunoSEQ multiplex PCR, and its TCRdb copy is limited to in-frame clones, with some not included. The table includes roughly 100,000 clones, more than 60% detected once. Sequenced sample: PBMCs. This chain links TRBV6-5 with TRBJ1-6; 7 nucleotides line up with TRBD1. The TCR sequence derives from a man in his 60s in good health and CMV-seronegative. The CDR3 sequence: CASSYDDRAESPLHF. The DNA for the CDR3 is TGTGCCAGCAGTTACGACGACAGGGCGGAGTCACCCCTCCACTTT.